This T cell receptor (beta chain) was identified in a study of T cell clones after liver transplantation. The overall study: Without induction therapy, subjects received standard immunosuppression until 12-24 months post-transplant. Study-wide results and caveats: A larger donor-reactive than third-party decline suggested partial antigen-specific deletion. In a couple of subjects, few donor cells limited the measurable donor-reactive repertoire.

V shed 2 bases and J shed 4 bases, with 15 bases lying between them. Germline V gene data show CDR1 as SGHRS and CDR2 as YFSETQ. The CDR3 covers 15 residues. Only in-frame clones appear in the TCRdb table, and some are missing; sequencing was by immunoSEQ multiplex PCR. The repertoire includes about 99,000 clones, approximately 78% of them detected once, and over 0.9% sits in the top ten. In regard to this clone: Its antigen is unknown.

Sorting of unstimulated PBMCs yielded separate CD3+CD4+ and CD3+CD8+ fractions. The V and J genes are TRBV5-1 and TRBJ1-1; D is uncertain. Specimen: CD4+ T cells from blood, collected before liver transplant. The receptor's source is a human donor who received a liver transplant. CDR3 bases: TGCGCCAGCAGCTTCCAGTGGTCTGGCGGCACTGAAGCTTTCTTT. It specifies CASSFQWSGGTEAFF.